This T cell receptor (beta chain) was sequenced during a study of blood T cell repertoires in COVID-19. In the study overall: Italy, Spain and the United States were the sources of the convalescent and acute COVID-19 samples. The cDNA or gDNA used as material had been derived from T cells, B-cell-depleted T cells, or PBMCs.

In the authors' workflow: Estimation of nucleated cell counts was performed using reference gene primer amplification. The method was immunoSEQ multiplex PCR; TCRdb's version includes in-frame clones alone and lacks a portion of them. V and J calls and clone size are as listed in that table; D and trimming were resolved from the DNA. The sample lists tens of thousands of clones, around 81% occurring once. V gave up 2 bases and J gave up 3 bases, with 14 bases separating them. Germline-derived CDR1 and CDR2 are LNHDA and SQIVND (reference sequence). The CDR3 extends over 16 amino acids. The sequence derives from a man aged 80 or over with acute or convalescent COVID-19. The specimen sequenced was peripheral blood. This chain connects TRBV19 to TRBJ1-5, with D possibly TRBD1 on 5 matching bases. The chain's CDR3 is CASSINDRRFNQPQHF. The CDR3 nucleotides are TGTGCCAGTAGTATAAACGACAGACGATTCAATCAGCCCCAGCATTTT.